This entry lists 7 T cell receptor beta chains sequenced from one sample in a study of low-dose radiotherapy and immunotherapy resistance in tumors. With TRAV- and TRBV-specific primers, first-strand cDNA was made, covering the alpha and beta chains. The authors ran around 22 PCR cycles to amplify TCRs with a constant-region primer and V-primer adapter. TCRdb fed the reads into MiXCR, producing one record per CDR3 protein. The sample comprises some 7,100 distinct CDR3 sequences, approximately 57% of which are singletons, and approximately 11% rests with the top ten. These receptors originate from a human donor with advanced metastatic prostate, ovarian, gallbladder or colorectal cancer (not recorded which). This table probably holds off-target reads from a library built for another chain.

The chain combines TRBV28 with TRBJ2-7, with 7 bases identical to TRBD2. Germline assignment: CDR1 MDHEN and CDR2 SYDVKM. Germline trimming cut 1 base from V and 5 bases from J; bases unmatched to any gene: 5. The CDR3 length is 14 residues. In nucleotides, the CDR3 is TGTGCCAGCAGTTTATCCGGGAGGAATGACGAGCAGTACTTC. This codes for CASSLSGRNDEQYF.

This clonotype has only a few counts. The chain combines TRBV5-6 with TRBJ1-5; no firm D call. Germline V lookup: CDR1 SGHDT, CDR2 YYEEEE. The CDR3 has 15 amino acids. V gave up 0 bases and J gave up 0 bases, with 7 bases separating them. Here the CDR3 reads CASSLGGFSNQPQHF. CDR3 nucleotides: TGTGCCAGCAGCTTGGGTGGGTTTAGCAATCAGCCCCAGCATTTT.

By share, this clonotype ranks as large (0.1 to 1%). The rearrangement links TRBV13 to TRBJ2-2; TRBD1 agrees at 7 bases. The J segment lost 3 bases and the V segment lost 8 bases, leaving 0 bases of the junction unmatched. Germline V gives CDR1 PRHDT, CDR2 FYEKMQ (reference sequence). CDR3 length: 12 amino acids. As DNA, the CDR3 is TGTGCCAGCGGACAGGACACCGGGGAGCTGTTTTTT. This translates into CASGQDTGELFF. The complete variable domain, with remaining parts taken from reference TRBV13 and TRBJ2-2, reads AAGVIQSPRHLIKEKRETATLKCYPIPRHDTVYWYQQGPGQDPQFLISFYEKMQSDKGSIPDRFSAQQFSDYHSELNMSSLELGDSALYFCASGQDTGELFFGEGSRLTVL.

In its sample, this clonotype was seen a few times. The chain is built from TRBV10-3 and TRBJ2-7, with D perhaps TRBD1 (6 bases). The germline V and J ends were trimmed by 6 bases and 0 bases, with 15 bases remaining between them. Germline V gene data show CDR1 as ENHRY and CDR2 as SYGVKD. The CDR3 consists of 15 residues. The CDR3 protein is CAISGTGTLSYEQYF. The CDR3 DNA is TGTGCCATCAGCGGCACAGGGACACTCTCCTACGAGCAGTACTTC.

CDR3 amino acids: CSATEGGQGRETQYF. The CDR3 nucleotides read TGCAGTGCTACTGAGGGGGGACAGGGCAGAGAGACCCAGTACTTC. The V gene is TRBV20-1, the J gene TRBJ2-5; 9 bases are shared with TRBD1. The CDR3 extends over 15 amino acids. The J segment lost 4 bases and the V segment lost 4 bases, leaving 10 bases of the junction unmatched. Germline CDR1 is DFQATT and CDR2 is SNEGSKA (reference sequence).

The V call is TRBV20-1, the J call TRBJ2-7; TRBD2 matches 8 bases. CDR1 is DFQATT and CDR2 is SNEGSKA in the germline V gene (reference sequence). The ends lost 5 bases at V and 3 bases at J; junction bases unmatched: 6. This CDR3 has 13 amino acids. As DNA, the CDR3 is TGCAGTGCTTCAGCGGGAGTAGTCTACGAGCAGTACTTC. Protein: CSASAGVVYEQYF.

This sequence joins TRBV15 and TRBJ2-3; tentatively, D is TRBD1 or TRBD2 (6 bases each). The V end was cut by 0 bases, the J end by 2 bases, with 9 bases between. The CDR3 loop spans 15 amino acids. In germline, CDR1 is LNHNV, CDR2 YYDKDF (reference sequence). The CDR3 loop is CATSREGGPTDTQYF. The CDR3 DNA reads as TGTGCCACCAGCAGAGAAGGGGGGCCCACAGATACGCAGTATTTT.